Here is one TCR beta chain with its context. The sample holds one count of this clone. Its antigen has not been determined. No much larger clone exists at a distance of one base, and base qualities are not known. Collaborating institutions collected whole blood in K2EDTA tubes following their own protocols. For TCRbeta analysis, collaborators shipped samples in one of three forms: frozen whole blood, isolated PBMCs, or DNA extracted from either of those sample types. This entry comes from a study of blood T cell repertoires in COVID-19 (TCRdb year 2020). As for the study more broadly: Collaborator samples came from the United States, Italy and Spain and covered acute and convalescent phases of COVID-19. The material from the prospective study consisted of cDNA or gDNA derived from T cells, B-cell-depleted T cells, or PBMCs. The dataset comprised deeply sampled blood TCRbeta repertoires from subjects exposed to, actively infected with, or recovered from COVID-19. The repertoires were made available in a free public database intended to serve as a resource for research on the immune response to SARS-CoV-2. The samples were drawn from two sources: the first 160 participants of the ongoing ImmuneRACE study, and 950 to 1,500 subjects contributed by 6 global collaborators. Sample metadata almost always included a de-identified subject ID, COVID-19 status, age in years and sex. Where available, HLA class I and class II types were taken from metadata supplied by the sample provider and were not determined by assay-based typing. Summary of the overall study and its limitations: How much clinical and demographic metadata was included differed by source and by participant, and the metadata was provided uncurated.

TCRbeta CDR3 regions were amplified from genomic DNA using the immunoSEQ Assay, a bias-controlled multiplex PCR. The source study handled its data this way. The number of nucleated cells in each sample was estimated by amplification of reference gene primers within the assay. Sequence reads were collapsed and filtered to measure the absolute abundance of every unique TCRbeta CDR3 rearrangement. For each sample, productive Simpson clonality was calculated as the square root of Simpson's diversity index across productive rearrangements. In TCRdb, the immuneACCESS table is reduced to in-frame sequences with V and J assigned. These tables do not hold every clone; where another copy was compared, an unresolved V gene accounts for under half, and the others remain unexplained. The D gene and trimming were derived from the DNA, and the V and J assignments and clone size from that table. The sample table contains about 97,000 clones; only one count was recorded for approximately 90% of them. 1.5% to 2% of the sample comes from the top ten.

The V end gives up 4 bases and the J end 4 bases, leaving 7 bases in the junction not matched to a gene. Including the terminal cysteine and phenylalanine, the CDR3 comprises 15 residues. Only the CDR3 part of the read is kept: 45 bases, read in frame from the first base. CDR1 and CDR2, per the germline V gene (reference sequence), are SGHNT and YYREEE. This sequence uses TRBV5-4 and TRBJ2-5; 10 junctional bases match TRBD1. Input material: peripheral blood. The sequence came from a man aged 55-75 years with acute or convalescent COVID-19. The sequenced DNA: TGTGCCAGCAGCACCCAAGGACAGGGGGGAGAGACCCAGTACTTC. This is translated as CASSTQGQGGETQYF.